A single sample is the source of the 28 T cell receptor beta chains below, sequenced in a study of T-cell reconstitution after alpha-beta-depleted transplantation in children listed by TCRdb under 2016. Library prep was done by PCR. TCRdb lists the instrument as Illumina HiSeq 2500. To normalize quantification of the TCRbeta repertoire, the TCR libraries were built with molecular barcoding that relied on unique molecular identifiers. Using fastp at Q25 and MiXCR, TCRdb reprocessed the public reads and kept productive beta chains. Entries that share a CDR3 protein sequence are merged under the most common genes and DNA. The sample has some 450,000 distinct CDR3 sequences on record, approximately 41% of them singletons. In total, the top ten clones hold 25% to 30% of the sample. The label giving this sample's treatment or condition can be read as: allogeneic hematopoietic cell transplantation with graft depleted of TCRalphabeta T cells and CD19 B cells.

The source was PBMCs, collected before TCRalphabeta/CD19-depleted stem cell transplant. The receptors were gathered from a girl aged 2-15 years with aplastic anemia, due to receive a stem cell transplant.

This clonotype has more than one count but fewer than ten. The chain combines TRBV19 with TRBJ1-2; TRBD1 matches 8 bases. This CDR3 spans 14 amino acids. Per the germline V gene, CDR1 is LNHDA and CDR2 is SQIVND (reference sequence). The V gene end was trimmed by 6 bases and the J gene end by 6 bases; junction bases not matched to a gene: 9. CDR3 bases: TGTGCCAGTAGCCCCGCCGGGACAGGTGATGGCTACACCTTC. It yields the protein CASSPAGTGDGYTF.

The CDR3 DNA reads TGTGCCAGCAGCTTATATGGCACTAGCGCGAACACCGGGGAGCTGTTTTTT. Protein product: CASSLYGTSANTGELFF. The chain carries TRBV7-3 and TRBJ2-2; 7 nucleotides agree with TRBD2. Unmatched junction bases numbered 6, after V lost 2 bases and J lost 0 bases. Germline CDR1 SGHTA, CDR2 FQGTGA. This CDR3 comprises 17 residues.

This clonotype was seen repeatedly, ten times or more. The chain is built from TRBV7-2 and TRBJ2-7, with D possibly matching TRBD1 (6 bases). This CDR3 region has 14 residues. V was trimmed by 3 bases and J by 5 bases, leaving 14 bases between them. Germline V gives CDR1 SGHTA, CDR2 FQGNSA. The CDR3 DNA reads TGTGCCAGCAGCTTCTCGGGGACACTCAACGAGCAGTACTTC. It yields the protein CASSFSGTLNEQYF.

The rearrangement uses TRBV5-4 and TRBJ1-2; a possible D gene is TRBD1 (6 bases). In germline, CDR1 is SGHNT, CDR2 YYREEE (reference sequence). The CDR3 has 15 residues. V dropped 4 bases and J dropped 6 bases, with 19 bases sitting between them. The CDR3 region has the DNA TGTGCCAGCAGCCGTCAGGTGGGACAAGGAGATGGCTACACCTTC. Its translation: CASSRQVGQGDGYTF. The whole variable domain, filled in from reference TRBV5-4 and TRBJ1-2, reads ETGVTQSPTHLIKTRGQQVTLRCSSQSGHNTVSWYQQALGQGPQFIFQYYREEENGRGNFPPRFSGLQFPNYSSELNVNALELDDSALYLCASSRQVGQGDGYTFGSGTRLTVV.

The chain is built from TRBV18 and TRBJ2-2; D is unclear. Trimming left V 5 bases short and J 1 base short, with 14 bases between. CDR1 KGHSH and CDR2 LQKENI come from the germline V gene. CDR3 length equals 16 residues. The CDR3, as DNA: TGTGCCAGCTCATCCGAGGTACTCTTGAACACCGGGGAGCTGTTTTTT. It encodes CASSSEVLLNTGELFF.

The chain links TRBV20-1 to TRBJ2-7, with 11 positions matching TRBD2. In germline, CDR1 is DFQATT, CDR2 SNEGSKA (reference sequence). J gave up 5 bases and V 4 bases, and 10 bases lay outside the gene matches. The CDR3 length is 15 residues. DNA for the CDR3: TGCAGTGCTATTCGTAGCGGGGGGGCTAGAGACGAGCAGTACTTC. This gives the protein CSAIRSGGARDEQYF.

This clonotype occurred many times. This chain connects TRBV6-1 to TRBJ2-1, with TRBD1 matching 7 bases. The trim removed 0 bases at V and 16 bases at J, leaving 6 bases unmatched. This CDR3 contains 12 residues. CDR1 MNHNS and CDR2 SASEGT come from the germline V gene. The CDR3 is CASSEAGTDEFF. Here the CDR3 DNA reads TGTGCCAGCAGTGAAGCAGGGACAGATGAATTCTTC.

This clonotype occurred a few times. CDR3 amino acids: CASSLTAQGYSGANVLTF. CDR3 nucleotides: TGTGCCAGCAGTTTAACGGCACAGGGATACTCTGGGGCCAACGTCCTGACTTTC. The rearrangement joins TRBV27 to TRBJ2-6; possibly TRBD1 for D (6 bases). CDR3 length equals 18 residues. CDR1 and CDR2 from the germline V gene are MNHEY and SMNVEV (reference sequence). The germline V and J ends were trimmed by 2 bases and 0 bases, with 14 bases remaining between them.

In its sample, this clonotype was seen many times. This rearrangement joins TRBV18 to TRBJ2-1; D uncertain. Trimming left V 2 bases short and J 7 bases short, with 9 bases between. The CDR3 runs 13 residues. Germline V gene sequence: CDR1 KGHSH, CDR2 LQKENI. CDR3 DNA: TGTGCCAGCTCACCAACCAACCTGAATGAGCAGTTCTTC. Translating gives CASSPTNLNEQFF. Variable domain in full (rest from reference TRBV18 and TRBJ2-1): NAGVMQNPRHLVRRRGQEARLRCSPMKGHSHVYWYRQLPEEGLKFMVYLQKENIIDESGMPKERFSAEFPKEGPSILRIQQVVRGDSAAYFCASSPTNLNEQFFGPGTRLTVL.

The CDR3 DNA sequence: TGTGCCAGCAGCACCAGGGGGCTCGGAGGCCTCACAGATACGCAGTATTTT. Translation: CASSTRGLGGLTDTQYF. The chain uses TRBV7-2 and TRBJ2-3; 8 bases map to TRBD1. Trimming took 5 bases from V and 2 from J; bases not matched to a gene: 12. The germline V gene has CDR1 SGHTA and CDR2 FQGNSA. The CDR3 is 17 amino acids.

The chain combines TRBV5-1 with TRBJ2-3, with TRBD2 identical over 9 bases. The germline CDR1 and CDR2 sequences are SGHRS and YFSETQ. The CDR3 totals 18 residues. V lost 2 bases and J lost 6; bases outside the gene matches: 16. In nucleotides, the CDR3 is TGCGCCAGCAGCTTCCCCACCTTTTGGCCTAGCGGGAAGGATACGCAGTATTTT. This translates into CASSFPTFWPSGKDTQYF.

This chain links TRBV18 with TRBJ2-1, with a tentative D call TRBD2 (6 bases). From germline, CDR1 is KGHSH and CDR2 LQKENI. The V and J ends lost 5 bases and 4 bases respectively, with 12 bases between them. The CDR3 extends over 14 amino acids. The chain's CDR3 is CASSWRDEYNEQFF. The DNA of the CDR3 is TGTGCCAGCTCATGGCGGGATGAATACAATGAGCAGTTCTTC.

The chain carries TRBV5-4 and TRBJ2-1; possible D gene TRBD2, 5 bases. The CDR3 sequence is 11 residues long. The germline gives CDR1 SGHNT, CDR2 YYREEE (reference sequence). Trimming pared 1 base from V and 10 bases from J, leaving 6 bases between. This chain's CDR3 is CASSLSSEQFF. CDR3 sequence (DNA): TGTGCCAGCAGCTTGTCTAGCGAGCAGTTCTTC.

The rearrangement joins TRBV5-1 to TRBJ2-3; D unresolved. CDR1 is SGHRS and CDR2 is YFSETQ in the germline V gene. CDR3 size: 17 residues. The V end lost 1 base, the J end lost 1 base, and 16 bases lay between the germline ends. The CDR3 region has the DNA TGCGCCAGCAGCTTGATCCCGAAGGGAAGGGGCACAGATACGCAGTATTTT. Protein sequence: CASSLIPKGRGTDTQYF. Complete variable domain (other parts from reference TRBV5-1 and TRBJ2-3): KAGVTQTPRYLIKTRGQQVTLSCSPISGHRSVSWYQQTPGQGLQFLFEYFSETQRNKGNFPGRFSGRQFSNSRSEMNVSTLELGDSALYLCASSLIPKGRGTDTQYFGPGTRLTVL.

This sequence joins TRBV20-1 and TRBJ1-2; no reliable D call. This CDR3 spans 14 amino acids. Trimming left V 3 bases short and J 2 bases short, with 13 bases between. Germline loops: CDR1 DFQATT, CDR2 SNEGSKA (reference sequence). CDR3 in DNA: TGCAGTGCTAGTCATGGCGGGCTGAACTATGGCTACACCTTC. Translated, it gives CSASHGGLNYGYTF.

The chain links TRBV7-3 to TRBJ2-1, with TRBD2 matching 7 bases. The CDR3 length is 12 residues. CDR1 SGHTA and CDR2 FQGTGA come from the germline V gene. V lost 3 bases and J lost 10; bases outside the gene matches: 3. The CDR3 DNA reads TGTGCCAGCAGCTTCGGGGAGGGCGAGCAGTTCTTC. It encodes CASSFGEGEQFF.

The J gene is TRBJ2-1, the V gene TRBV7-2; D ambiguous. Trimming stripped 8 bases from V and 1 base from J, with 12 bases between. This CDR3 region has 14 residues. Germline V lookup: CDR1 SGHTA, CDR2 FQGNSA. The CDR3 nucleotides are TGTGCCAGCTTAACCTCGCGTTCCTACAATGAGCAGTTCTTC. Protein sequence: CASLTSRSYNEQFF. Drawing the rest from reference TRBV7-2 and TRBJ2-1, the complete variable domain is GAGVSQSPSNKVTEKGKDVELRCDPISGHTALYWYRQSLGQGLEFLIYFQGNSAPDKSGLPSDRFSAERTGGSVSTLTIQRTQQEDSAVYLCASLTSRSYNEQFFGPGTRLTVL.

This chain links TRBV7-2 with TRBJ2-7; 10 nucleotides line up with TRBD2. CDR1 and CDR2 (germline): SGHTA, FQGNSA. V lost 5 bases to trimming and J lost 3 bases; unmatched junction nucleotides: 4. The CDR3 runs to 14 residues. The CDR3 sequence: CASSDSGGFYEQYF. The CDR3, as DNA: TGTGCCAGCAGCGATAGCGGGGGGTTCTACGAGCAGTACTTC.

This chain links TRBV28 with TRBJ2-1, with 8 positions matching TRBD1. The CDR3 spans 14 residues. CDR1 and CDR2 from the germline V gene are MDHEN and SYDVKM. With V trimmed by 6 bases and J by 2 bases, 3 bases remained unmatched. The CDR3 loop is CASRKDRAYNEQFF. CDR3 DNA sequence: TGTGCCAGCAGGAAGGACAGGGCCTACAATGAGCAGTTCTTC.

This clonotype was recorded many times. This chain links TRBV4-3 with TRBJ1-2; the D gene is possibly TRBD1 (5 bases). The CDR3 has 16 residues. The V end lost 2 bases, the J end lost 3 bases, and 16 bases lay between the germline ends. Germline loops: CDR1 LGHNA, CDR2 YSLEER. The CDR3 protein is CASSQWGFQADYGYTF. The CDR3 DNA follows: TGCGCCAGCAGCCAATGGGGGTTTCAGGCGGACTATGGCTACACCTTC.

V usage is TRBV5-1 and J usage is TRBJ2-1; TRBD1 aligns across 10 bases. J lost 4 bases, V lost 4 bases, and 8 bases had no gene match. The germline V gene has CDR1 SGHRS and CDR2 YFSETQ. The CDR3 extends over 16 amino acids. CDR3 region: CASSGTGDGGYNEQFF. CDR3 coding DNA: TGCGCCAGCAGCGGGACAGGGGACGGAGGATACAATGAGCAGTTCTTC.

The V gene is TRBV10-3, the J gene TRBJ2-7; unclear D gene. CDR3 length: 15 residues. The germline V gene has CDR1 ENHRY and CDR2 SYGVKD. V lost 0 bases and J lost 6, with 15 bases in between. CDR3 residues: CAISESRFSPSEQYF. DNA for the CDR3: TGTGCCATCAGTGAGTCGAGATTTTCCCCCAGCGAGCAGTACTTC.

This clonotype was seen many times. CDR3 DNA: TGTGCCAGCAGCCCTGTACTAGCGGCGAACACCGGGGAGCTGTTTTTT. Translating gives CASSPVLAANTGELFF. The rearrangement uses TRBV7-2 and TRBJ2-2; TRBD2 matches 8 bases. V was pared by 5 bases and J by 0 bases, with 5 bases of the junction left unmatched. CDR1 is SGHTA and CDR2 is FQGNSA in the germline V gene. The CDR3 runs 16 residues.

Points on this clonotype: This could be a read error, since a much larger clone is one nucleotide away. Written as DNA, the CDR3 is TGTGCCAGCAGTTTATGGGATGGGCAGTTCTTC. Translation gives CASSLWDGQFF. The chain couples TRBV27 to TRBJ2-1, with D unresolved. CDR1 and CDR2 from the germline V gene are MNHEY and SMNVEV (reference sequence). V was trimmed by 1 base and J by 12 bases, leaving 7 bases between them. This CDR3 is 11 amino acids long.

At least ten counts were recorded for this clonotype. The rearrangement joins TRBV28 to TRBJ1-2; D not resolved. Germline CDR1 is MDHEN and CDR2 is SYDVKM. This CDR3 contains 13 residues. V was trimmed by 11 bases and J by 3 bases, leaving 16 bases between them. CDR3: CAVPGPRYYGYTF. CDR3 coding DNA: TGTGCCGTCCCCGGGCCAAGGTACTATGGCTACACCTTC.

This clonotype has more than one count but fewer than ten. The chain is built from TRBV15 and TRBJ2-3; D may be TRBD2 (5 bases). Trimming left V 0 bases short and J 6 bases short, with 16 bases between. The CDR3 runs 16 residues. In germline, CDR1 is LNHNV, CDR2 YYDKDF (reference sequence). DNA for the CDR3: TGTGCCACCAGCAGAGATACAGCGGAAGGCCCGGATACGCAGTATTTT. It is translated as CATSRDTAEGPDTQYF.

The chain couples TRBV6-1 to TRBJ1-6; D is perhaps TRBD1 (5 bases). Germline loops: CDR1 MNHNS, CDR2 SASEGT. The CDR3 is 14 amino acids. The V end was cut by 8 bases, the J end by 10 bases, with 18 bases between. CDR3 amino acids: CASQPGTARSPLHF. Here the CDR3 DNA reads TGTGCCAGCCAACCCGGGACGGCCAGGTCACCCCTCCACTTT.

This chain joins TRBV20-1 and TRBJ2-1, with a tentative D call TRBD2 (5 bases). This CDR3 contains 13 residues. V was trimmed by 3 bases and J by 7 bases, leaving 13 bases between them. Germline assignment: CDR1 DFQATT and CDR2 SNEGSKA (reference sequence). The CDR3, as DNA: TGCAGTGCTAGCGCTAGCAATATGAATGAGCAGTTCTTC. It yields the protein CSASASNMNEQFF.